This T cell receptor (beta chain) is drawn from a study of PD-1 blockade in mismatch repair-deficient tumors. The assay was immunoSEQ multiplex PCR, and TCRdb's table has in-frame clones only and misses some. The table has around 100,000 clones, 82% seen once. The CDR3 totals 13 residues. Trimming pared 9 bases from V and 9 bases from J, leaving 18 bases between. Germline lookup yields CDR1 MNHEY and CDR2 SMNVEV (reference sequence). This receptor was taken from an adult with mismatch repair-deficient cancer. The rearrangement links TRBV27 to TRBJ1-5; D is uncertain. The sample consisted of peripheral blood, taken roughly 36 weeks after starting pembrolizumab. The CDR3 region has the DNA TGTGCCAGAGCCGCAGTGGGTTCGCGGCCCCAGCATTTT. It is translated as CARAAVGSRPQHF.